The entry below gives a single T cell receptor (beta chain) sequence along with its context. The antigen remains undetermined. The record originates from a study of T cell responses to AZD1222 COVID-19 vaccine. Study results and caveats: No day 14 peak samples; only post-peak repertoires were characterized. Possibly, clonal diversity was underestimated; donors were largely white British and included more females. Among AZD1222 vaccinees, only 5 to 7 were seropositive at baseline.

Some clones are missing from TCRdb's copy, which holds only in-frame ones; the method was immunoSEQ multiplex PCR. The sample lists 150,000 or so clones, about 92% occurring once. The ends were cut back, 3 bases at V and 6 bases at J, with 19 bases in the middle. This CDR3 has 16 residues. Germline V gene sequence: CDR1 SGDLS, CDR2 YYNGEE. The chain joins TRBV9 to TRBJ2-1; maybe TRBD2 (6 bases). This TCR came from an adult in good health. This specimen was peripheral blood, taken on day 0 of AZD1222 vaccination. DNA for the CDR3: TGTGCCAGCAGCGGCGGGGCGACGACAACCCTCAATGAGCAGTTCTTC. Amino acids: CASSGGATTTLNEQFF.